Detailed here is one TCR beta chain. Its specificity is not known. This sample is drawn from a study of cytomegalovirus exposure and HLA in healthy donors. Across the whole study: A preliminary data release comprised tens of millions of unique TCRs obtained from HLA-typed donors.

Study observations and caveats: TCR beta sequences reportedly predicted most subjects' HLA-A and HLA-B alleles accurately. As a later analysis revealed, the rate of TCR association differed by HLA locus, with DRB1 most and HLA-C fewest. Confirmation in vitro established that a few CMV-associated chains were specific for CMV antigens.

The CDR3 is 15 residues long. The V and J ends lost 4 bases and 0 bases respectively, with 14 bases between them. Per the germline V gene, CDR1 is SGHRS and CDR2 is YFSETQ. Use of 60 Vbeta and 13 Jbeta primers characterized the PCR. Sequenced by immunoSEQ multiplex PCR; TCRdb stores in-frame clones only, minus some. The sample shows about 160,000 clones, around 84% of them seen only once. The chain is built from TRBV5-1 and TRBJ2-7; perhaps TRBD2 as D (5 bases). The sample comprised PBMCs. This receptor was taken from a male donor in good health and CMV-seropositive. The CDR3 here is CASSPMSGSSYEQYF. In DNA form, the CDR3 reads TGCGCCAGCAGCCCTATGAGCGGAAGCTCCTACGAGCAGTACTTC.